This T cell receptor beta chain comes out of a study of vaccination and CD4 T cells after COVID-19. Turning to the study itself: There were six male and four female convalescents, and two of them were Hispanic.

This clonotype was found a few times. Its matching antigen is unknown. The CDR3 has 17 residues. The germline V gene has CDR1 DFQATT and CDR2 SNEGSKA (reference sequence). Trimming left V 1 base short and J 0 bases short, with 17 bases between. Study-wide results and caveats: Median numbers of SARS-CoV-2-reactive clonotypes increased from approximately 21 to 38 (not a significant change).

Specified treatment: roughly ten-day PBMC culture with coronavirus spike peptide pools or control peptides (ViraFEST assay). Once obtained from cultured CD4+ T cells, the DNA was sequenced using the Oncomine TCR Beta short-read assay. One entry per CDR3 protein, called by TCRdb with MiXCR from the PCR reads. The sample has some 18,000 distinct CDR3 sequences, 60% to 70% seen once. The sequenced sample was CD4+ T cells from blood, cultured in vitro. The sequence derives from a human donor who had recovered from COVID-19. The chain uses TRBV20-1 and TRBJ2-3; the D call may be TRBD1 or TRBD2 (6 bases each). The CDR3 DNA reads as TGCAGTGCTAGAGTCTTTCGGGGGACAACTAGCACAGATACGCAGTATTTT. It encodes CSARVFRGTTSTDTQYF.